This TCR beta chain derives from a study of blood T cell repertoires in COVID-19 (TCRdb year 2020). Context from the whole study: Samples covering the acute and convalescent phases of COVID-19 were provided by collaborators in the United States, Italy and Spain. The prospective study material was composed of cDNA or gDNA derived from T cells, B-cell-depleted T cells, or PBMCs. The dataset comprised deeply sampled blood TCRbeta repertoires from subjects exposed to, actively infected with, or recovered from COVID-19. The repertoires were made available in a free public database intended to serve as a resource for research on the immune response to SARS-CoV-2. The samples were drawn from the first 160 participants of the ongoing ImmuneRACE study and from 1,200 or so subjects provided by 6 global collaborators. Nearly every sample came with metadata listing a de-identified subject ID, COVID-19 status, age in years and sex. Where HLA class I and class II types were available, the types were taken from metadata supplied by the sample provider, not from assay-based typing.

Enrolling through a virtual design, the prospective study's participants ranged in age from roughly 18 to 89 years and lived across some 23 United States geographic areas. To assign participants to cohorts, the prospective study relied on clinical history that participants themselves reported in a screening survey and a study questionnaire. Recovered participants in ImmuneRACE Cohort 3 were defined as having two consecutive negative NP/OP PCR tests, clearance from a healthcare professional, or resolution of symptoms. In the prospective study, mobile phlebotomists collected whole blood, serum and a nasopharyngeal or oropharyngeal swab from each participant. Participants in the prospective study had the option to provide additional blood draws and questionnaires over an approximately 2-month period. Prospective study blood samples were shipped either frozen or at room temperature before DNA extraction.

About this clone itself: The antigen it recognizes is unknown. Base qualities were left out, and no much larger clone turns up one base away.

The study at large found these results: How much clinical and demographic metadata was included differed by source and by participant, and the metadata was provided uncurated.

V is reduced by 4 bases and J by 8 bases, leaving a spacing of 12 bases between them. For CDR1 and CDR2, the germline V gene lists SNHLY and FYNNEI. The CDR3 starts with the cysteine, ends with the phenylalanine, and has 13 residues. CDR3 DNA is the only sequence kept; it has 39 bases, read in frame from the first base. The immunoSEQ Assay, a bias-controlled multiplex PCR, was used to amplify TCRbeta CDR3 regions from genomic DNA. As for the authors' bioinformatics: The number of nucleated cells in each sample was estimated from the amplification of reference gene primers within the assay. To quantify the absolute abundance of each unique TCRbeta CDR3 rearrangement, sequence reads were collapsed and filtered. For each sample, productive Simpson clonality was calculated as the square root of Simpson's diversity index over productive rearrangements. Not all clones reach the TCRdb copy of this immuneACCESS table, which keeps in-frame sequences only. Checked studies attribute under half of the gap to unresolved V genes and leave the rest unexplained. V and J calls and clone size are copied from that table; D and trimming were computed from the DNA. The sample has roughly 160,000 clones on record, approximately 86% of them singletons. The ten largest clones represent over 15% of the sample.

The clonotype was recovered from a man in his fifties or sixties who had recovered from COVID-19. The rearrangement joined TRBV2 to TRBJ2-1, and perhaps TRBD2 as D gene, on 6 matching bases. The specimen sequenced was PBMCs or T cells enriched from blood (not recorded which). The bases are TGTGCCAGCAGTGTACCGGGACTGTATGAGCAGTTCTTC. Translation gives CASSVPGLYEQFF.